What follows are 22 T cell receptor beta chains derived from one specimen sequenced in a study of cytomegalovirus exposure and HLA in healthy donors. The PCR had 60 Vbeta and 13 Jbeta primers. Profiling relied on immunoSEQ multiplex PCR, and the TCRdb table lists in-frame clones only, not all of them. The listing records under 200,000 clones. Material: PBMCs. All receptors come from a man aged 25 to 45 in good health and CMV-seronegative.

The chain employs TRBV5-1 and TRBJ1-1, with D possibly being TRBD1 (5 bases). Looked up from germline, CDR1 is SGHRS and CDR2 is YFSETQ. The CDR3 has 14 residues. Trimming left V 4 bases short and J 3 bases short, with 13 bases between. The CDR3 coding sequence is TGCGCCAGCAGCCCCGGACAAGGGGACACTGAAGCTTTCTTT. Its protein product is CASSPGQGDTEAFF.

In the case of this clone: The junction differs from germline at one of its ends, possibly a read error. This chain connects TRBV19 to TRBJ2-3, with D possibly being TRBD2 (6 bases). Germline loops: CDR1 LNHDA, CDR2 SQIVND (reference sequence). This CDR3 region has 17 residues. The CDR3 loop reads CAGSIGSGGVGTDTQYF. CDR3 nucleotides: TGTGCCGGTAGTATTGGATCCGGAGGGGTTGGGACAGATACGCAGTATTTT.

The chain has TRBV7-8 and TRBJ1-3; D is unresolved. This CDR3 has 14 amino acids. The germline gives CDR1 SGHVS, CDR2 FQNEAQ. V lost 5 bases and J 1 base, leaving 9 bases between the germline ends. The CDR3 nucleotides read TGTGCCAGCAGCCTACAGATATCTGGAAACACCATATATTTT. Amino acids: CASSLQISGNTIYF.

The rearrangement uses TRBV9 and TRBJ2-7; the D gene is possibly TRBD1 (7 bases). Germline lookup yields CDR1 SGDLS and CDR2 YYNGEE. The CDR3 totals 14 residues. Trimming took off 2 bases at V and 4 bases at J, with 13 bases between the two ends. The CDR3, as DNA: TGTGCCAGCAGCGTTTCAGGGGGGTCTTACGAGCAGTACTTC. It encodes CASSVSGGSYEQYF.

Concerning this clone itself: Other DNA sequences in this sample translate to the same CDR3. CDR3 sequence (DNA): TGTGCCAGCAGCGTCGGGATGACTCATCAGCCCCAGCATTTT. The encoded protein is CASSVGMTHQPQHF. The rearrangement uses TRBV9 and TRBJ1-5; D gene uncertain. Germline CDR1 is SGDLS and CDR2 is YYNGEE. V was shortened by 2 bases and J by 5 bases, with 11 bases between the two germline ends. The CDR3 is made up of 14 amino acids.

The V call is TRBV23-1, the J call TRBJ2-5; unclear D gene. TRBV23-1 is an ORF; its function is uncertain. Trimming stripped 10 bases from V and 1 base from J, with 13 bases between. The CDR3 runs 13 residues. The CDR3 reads CATQTPLQETQYF. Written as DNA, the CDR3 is TGCGCCACCCAGACACCGCTCCAAGAGACCCAGTACTTC.

In DNA form, the CDR3 reads TGTGCCAGCAGGTCCCCACAGGGTACGGGTGGCTACACCTTC. It specifies CASRSPQGTGGYTF. This chain connects TRBV6-5 to TRBJ1-2; TRBD1 is a possible D gene (6 bases). The CDR3 loop spans 14 amino acids. Trimming left V 6 bases short and J 7 bases short, with 18 bases between. Germline V gene lookup returns CDR1 MNHEY and CDR2 SVGAGI.

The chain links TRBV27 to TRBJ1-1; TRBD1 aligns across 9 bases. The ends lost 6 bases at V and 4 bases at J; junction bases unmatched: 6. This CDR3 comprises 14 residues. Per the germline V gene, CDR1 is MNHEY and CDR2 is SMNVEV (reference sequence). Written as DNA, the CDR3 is TGTGCCAGCAGCCACTACAGGGGGCGCACTGAAGCTTTCTTT. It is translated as CASSHYRGRTEAFF.

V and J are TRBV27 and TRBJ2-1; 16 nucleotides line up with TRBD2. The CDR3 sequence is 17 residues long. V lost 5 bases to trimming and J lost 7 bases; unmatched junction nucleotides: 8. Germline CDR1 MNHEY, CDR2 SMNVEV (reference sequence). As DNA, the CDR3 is TGTGCCAGCAGTATTCTGGGACTAGCGGGAGGGAATAATGAGCAGTTCTTC. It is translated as CASSILGLAGGNNEQFF.

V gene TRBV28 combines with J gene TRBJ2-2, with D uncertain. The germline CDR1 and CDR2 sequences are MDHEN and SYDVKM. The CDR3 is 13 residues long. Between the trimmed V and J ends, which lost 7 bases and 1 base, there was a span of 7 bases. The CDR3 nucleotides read TGTGCCAGCACTCTAGTGAACACCGGGGAGCTGTTTTTT. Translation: CASTLVNTGELFF.

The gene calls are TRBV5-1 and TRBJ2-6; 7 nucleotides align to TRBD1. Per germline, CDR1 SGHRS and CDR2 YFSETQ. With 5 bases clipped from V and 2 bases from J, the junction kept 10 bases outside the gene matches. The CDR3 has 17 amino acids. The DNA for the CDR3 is TGCGCCAGCAGGTCGACAGGGCAGCGCCCTGGGGCCAACGTCCTGACTTTC. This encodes CASRSTGQRPGANVLTF.

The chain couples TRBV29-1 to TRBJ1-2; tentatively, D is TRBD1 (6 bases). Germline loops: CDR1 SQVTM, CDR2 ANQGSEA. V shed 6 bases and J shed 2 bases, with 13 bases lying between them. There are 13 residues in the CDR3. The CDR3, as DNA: TGCAGCGTCGCACAGGGTAGGAACTATGGCTACACCTTC. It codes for CSVAQGRNYGYTF.

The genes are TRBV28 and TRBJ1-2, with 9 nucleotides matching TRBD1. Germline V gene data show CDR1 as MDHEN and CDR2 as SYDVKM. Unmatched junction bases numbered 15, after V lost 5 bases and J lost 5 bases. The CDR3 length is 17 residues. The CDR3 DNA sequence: TGTGCCAGCAGTCAAGGAGGGGGGGGCGACAGGGGGTATGGCTACACCTTC. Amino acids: CASSQGGGGDRGYGYTF.

This CDR3 reads CASSLASASDEQYF. CDR3 in DNA: TGCGCCAGCAGCTTGGCCTCGGCGAGCGACGAGCAGTACTTC. This chain connects TRBV5-1 to TRBJ2-7; D remains ambiguous. Deletions cut 0 bases from V and 5 bases from J, with 12 bases between. This CDR3 is built from 14 residues. CDR1 is SGHRS, CDR2 YFSETQ, per germline.

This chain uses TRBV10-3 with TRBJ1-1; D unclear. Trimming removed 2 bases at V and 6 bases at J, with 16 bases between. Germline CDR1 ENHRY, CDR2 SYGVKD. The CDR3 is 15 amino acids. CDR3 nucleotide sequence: TGTGCCATCAGTGAGGCGGGAAACAGCGGTGCTGAAGCTTTCTTT. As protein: CAISEAGNSGAEAFF.

The CDR3 protein is CATLKRAGGPGEQFF. The CDR3 DNA sequence: TGTGCCACCCTGAAGCGGGCGGGAGGGCCAGGTGAGCAGTTCTTC. The rearrangement links TRBV27 to TRBJ2-1, with 9 bases matching TRBD2. Germline CDR1 is MNHEY and CDR2 is SMNVEV (reference sequence). V trimming: 10 bases; J trimming: 9 bases; junction bases outside the gene matches: 16. The CDR3 has 15 residues.

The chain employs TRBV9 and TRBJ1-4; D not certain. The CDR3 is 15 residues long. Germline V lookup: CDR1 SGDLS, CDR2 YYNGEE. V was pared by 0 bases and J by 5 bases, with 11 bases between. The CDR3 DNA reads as TGTGCCAGCAGCGTAGGTTCCAGGAAAAATGAAAAACTGTTTTTT. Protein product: CASSVGSRKNEKLFF. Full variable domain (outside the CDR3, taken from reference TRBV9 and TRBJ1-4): DSGVTQTPKHLITATGQRVTLRCSPRSGDLSVYWYQQSLDQGLQFLIQYYNGEERAKGNILERFSAQQFPDLHSELNLSSLELGDSALYFCASSVGSRKNEKLFFGSGTQLSVL.

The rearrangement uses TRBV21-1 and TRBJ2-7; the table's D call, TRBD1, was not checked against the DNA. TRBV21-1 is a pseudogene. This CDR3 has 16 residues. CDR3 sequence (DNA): TGTGCCAGCAGCAAGACAGGGTACAATTATACCTACGAGCAGTACTTC. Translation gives CASSKTGYNYTYEQYF.

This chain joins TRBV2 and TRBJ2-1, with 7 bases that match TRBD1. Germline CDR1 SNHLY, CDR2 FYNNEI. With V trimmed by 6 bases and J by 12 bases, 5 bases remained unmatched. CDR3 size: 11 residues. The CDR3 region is CASRDRQGQFF. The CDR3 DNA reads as TGTGCCAGCAGAGACAGACAGGGGCAGTTCTTC. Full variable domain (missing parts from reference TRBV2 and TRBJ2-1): EPEVTQTPSHQVTQMGQEVILRCVPISNHLYFYWYRQILGQKVEFLVSFYNNEISEKSEIFDDQFSVERPDGSNFTLKIRSTKLEDSAMYFCASRDRQGQFFGPGTRLTVL.

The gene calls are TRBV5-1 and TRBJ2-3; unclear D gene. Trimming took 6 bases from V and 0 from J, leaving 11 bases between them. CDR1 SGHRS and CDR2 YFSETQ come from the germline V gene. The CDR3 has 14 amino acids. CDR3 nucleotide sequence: TGCGCCAGCACAATATCGACAAGCACAGATACGCAGTATTTT. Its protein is CASTISTSTDTQYF.

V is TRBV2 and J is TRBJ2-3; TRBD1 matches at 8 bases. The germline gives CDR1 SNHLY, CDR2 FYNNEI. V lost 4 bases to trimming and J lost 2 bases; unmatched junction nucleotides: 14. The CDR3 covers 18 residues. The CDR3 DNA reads TGTGCCAGCAGTGGACGGACAGGGAGGCTAGGGTACACAGATACGCAGTATTTT. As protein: CASSGRTGRLGYTDTQYF.

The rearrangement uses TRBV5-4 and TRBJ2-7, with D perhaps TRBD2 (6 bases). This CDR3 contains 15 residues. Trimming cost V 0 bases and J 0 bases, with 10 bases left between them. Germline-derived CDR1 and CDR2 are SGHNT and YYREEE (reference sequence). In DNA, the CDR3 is TGTGCCAGCAGCTTGGGGGGACTGATCTCCTACGAGCAGTACTTC. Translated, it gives CASSLGGLISYEQYF.